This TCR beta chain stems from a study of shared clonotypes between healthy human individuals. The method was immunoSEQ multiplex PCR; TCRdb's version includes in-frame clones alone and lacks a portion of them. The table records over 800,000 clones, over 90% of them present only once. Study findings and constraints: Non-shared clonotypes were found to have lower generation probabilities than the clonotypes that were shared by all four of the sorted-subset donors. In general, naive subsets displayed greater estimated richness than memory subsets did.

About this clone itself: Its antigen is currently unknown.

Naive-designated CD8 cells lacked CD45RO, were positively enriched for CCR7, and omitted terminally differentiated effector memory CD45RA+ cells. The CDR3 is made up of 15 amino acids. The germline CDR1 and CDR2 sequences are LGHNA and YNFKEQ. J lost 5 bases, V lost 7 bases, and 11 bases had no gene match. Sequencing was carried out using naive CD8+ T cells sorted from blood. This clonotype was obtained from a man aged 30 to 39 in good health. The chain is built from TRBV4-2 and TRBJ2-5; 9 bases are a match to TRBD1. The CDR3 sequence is CASKKGQGQKETQYF. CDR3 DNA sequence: TGTGCCAGCAAGAAGGGACAGGGCCAAAAGGAGACCCAGTACTTC.